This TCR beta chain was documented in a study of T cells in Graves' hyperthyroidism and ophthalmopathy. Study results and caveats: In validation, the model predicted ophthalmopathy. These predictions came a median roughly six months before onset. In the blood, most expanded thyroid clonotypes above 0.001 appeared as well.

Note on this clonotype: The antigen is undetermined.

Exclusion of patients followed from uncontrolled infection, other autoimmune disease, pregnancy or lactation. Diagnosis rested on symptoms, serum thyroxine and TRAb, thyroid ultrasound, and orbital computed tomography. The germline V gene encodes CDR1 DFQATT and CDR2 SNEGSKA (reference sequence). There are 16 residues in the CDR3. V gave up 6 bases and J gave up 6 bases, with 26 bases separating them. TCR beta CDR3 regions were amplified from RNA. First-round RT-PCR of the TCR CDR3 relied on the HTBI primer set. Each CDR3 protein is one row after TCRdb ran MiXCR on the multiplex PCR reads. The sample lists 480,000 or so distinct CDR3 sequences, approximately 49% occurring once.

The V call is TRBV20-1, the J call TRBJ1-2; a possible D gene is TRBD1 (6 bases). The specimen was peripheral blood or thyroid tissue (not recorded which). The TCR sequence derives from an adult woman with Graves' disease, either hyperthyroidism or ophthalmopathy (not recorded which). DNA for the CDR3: TGCAGTGCAAGTCTACGGGACACTTCCGGGGACGATGGCTACACCTTC. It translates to CSASLRDTSGDDGYTF.